These T cell receptor beta chains were read from a single sample in a study of T cells in Graves' hyperthyroidism and ophthalmopathy. One entry per CDR3 protein, called by TCRdb with MiXCR from the multiplex PCR reads. This table has around 600,000 distinct CDR3 sequences, 13% to 15% appearing once. Sequencing was carried out using blood. These receptors came from a woman aged 50 to 65 with Graves' ophthalmopathy. Each CDR3 is given with its conserved first and last residue. The D gene is left open where the match is weak. Not every row has a clone size; where given, it reads once, few, many or a size class.

V gene | clone size | D gene | CDR3 protein
TRBV24-1 | NA | NA | CATSDLPRADNEQFF
TRBV19 | few | NA | CASSIGENTGELFF
TRBV11-2 | many | NA | CASSLAGPGNTIYF
TRBV29-1 | many | TRBD1 | CSVRAGGMDEQFF
TRBV5-1 | many | NA | CASSLEGTNSPLHF
TRBV12-3/TRBV12-4 | NA | TRBD1 | CASSFKQGAMFGYTF
TRBV7-8 | many | NA | CASSLTGTDHIFGQYF
TRBV10-3 | NA | NA | CAITKGNLGSGETQYF
TRBV18 | NA | TRBD1 | CASSPGTGRRSYEQYF
TRBV27 | NA | NA | CASKGRTDTQYF
TRBV18 | many | NA | CASSPVGGNEQFF
TRBV7-3 | many | NA | CASSAQGRTYNEQFF
TRBV27 | many | NA | CASSLIGSASNEQFF